This T cell receptor beta chain was captured in a study of blood T cell repertoires in COVID-19. Study in general: The United States, Italy and Spain supplied acute and convalescent COVID-19 samples. In each case, the material was cDNA or gDNA derived from T cells, B-cell-depleted T cells, or PBMCs.

This CDR3 is built from 15 residues. Per the germline V gene, CDR1 is MNHEY and CDR2 is SVGAGI. V shed 6 bases, J shed 10 bases, and the junction held 12 bases outside the gene matches. This clone was recorded only once. Authors' processing steps: Nucleated cell counts were estimated from reference gene primer amplification. Sequenced by immunoSEQ multiplex PCR; TCRdb stores in-frame clones only, minus some. Clone size and the V and J calls come from that table; the DNA yielded D and trimming. Among approximately 100,000 clones listed, about four fifths were seen once. Sequenced: peripheral blood. The clonotype comes from a human donor in a cohort sampled during active COVID-19. This rearrangement joins TRBV6-5 to TRBJ1-6; 7 bases are a match to TRBD1. CDR3 coding DNA: TGTGCCAGCAGACCCCAGGGGGGTTTTGTATCACCCCTCCACTTT. Its translation is CASRPQGGFVSPLHF.